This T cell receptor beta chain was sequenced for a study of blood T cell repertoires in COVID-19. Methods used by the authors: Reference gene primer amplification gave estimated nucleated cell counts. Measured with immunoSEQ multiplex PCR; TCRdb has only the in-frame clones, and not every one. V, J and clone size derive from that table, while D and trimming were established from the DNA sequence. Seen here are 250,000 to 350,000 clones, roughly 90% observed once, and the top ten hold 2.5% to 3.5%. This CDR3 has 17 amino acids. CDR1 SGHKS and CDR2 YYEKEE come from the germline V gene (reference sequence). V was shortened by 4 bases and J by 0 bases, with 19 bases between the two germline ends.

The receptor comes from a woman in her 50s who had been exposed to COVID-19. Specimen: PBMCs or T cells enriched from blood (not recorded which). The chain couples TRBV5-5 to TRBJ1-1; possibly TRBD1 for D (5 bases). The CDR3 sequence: CASSRYTPRVMNTEAFF. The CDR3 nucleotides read TGTGCCAGCAGCCGCTATACCCCCAGGGTAATGAACACTGAAGCTTTCTTT.